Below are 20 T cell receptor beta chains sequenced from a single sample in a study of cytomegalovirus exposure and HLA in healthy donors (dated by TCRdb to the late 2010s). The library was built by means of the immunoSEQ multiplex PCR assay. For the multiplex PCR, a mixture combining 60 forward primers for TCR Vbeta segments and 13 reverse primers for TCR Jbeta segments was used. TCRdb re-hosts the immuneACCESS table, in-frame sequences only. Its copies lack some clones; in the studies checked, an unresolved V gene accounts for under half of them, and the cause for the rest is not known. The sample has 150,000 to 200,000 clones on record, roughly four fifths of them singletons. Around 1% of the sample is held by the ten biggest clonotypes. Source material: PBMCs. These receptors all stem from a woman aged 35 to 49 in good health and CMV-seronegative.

CDR3 region: CASSGIYGGEQYF. The CDR3 nucleotides are TGTGCCAGCAGTGGTATCTACGGGGGCGAGCAGTACTTC. This chain uses TRBV2 with TRBJ2-7, with a possible D match to TRBD2 (6 bases). The V gene lost 4 bases and the J gene lost 6 bases, with 13 bases spanning the gap. The CDR3 is 13 amino acids. Looked up from germline, CDR1 is SNHLY and CDR2 is FYNNEI.

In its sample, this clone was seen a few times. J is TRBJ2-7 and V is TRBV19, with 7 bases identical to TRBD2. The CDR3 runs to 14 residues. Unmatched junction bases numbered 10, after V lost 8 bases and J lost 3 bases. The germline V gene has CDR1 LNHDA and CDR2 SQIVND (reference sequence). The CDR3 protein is CASSGGRGYYEQYF. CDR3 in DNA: TGTGCCAGTTCTGGCGGGAGAGGGTACTACGAGCAGTACTTC.

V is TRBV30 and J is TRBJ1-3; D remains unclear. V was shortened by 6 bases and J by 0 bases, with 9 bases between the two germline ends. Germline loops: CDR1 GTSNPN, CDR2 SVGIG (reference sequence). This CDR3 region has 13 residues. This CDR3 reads CACGVSSGNTIYF. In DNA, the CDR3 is TGTGCCTGCGGAGTCAGCTCTGGAAACACCATATATTTT.

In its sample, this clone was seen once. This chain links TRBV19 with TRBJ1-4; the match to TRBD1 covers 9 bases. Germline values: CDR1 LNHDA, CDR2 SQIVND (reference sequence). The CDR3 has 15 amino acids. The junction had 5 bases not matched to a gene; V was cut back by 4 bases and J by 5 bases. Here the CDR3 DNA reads TGTGCCAGTAGTAGGATCGGACAGGGGAATGAAAAACTGTTTTTT. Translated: CASSRIGQGNEKLFF. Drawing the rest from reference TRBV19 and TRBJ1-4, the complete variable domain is DGGITQSPKYLFRKEGQNVTLSCEQNLNHDAMYWYRQDPGQGLRLIYYSQIVNDFQKGDIAEGYSVSREKKESFPLTVTSAQKNPTAFYLCASSRIGQGNEKLFFGSGTQLSVL.

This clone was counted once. CDR3 nucleotide sequence: TGTGCCAGCAGCATTACAGGGGGCGGGACTGAAGCTTTCTTT. It is translated as CASSITGGGTEAFF. The genes are TRBV7-9 and TRBJ1-1, with 9 nucleotides matching TRBD1. Germline V gene data show CDR1 as SEHNR and CDR2 as FQNEAQ (reference sequence). The length of the CDR3 is 14 residues. Germline trimming cut 5 bases from V and 5 bases from J; bases unmatched to any gene: 6. The complete variable domain, with remaining parts taken from reference TRBV7-9 and TRBJ1-1, reads DTGVSQNPRHKITKRGQNVTFRCDPISEHNRLYWYRQTLGQGPEFLTYFQNEAQLEKSRLLSDRFSAERPKGSFSTLEIQRTEQGDSAMYLCASSITGGGTEAFFGQGTRLTVV.

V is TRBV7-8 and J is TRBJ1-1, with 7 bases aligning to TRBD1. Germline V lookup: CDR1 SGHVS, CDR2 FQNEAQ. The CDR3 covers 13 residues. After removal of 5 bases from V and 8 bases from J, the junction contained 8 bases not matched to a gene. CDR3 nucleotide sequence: TGTGCCAGCAGCCCACAACAGGGGCGAGAAGCTTTCTTT. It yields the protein CASSPQQGREAFF.

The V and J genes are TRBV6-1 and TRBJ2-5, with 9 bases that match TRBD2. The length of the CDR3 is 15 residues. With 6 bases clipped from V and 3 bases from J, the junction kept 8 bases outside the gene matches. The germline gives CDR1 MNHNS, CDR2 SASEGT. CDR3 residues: CASRGAGTSKETQYF. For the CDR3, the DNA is TGTGCCAGCAGGGGCGCCGGGACTAGCAAAGAGACCCAGTACTTC.

In nucleotides, the CDR3 is TGTGCCAGTAGCCTAACCTCTCTAGATGGCTACACCTTC. Its translation: CASSLTSLDGYTF. The chain recombines TRBV19 with TRBJ1-2; D unresolved. V dropped 6 bases and J dropped 6 bases, with 14 bases sitting between them. Germline CDR1 LNHDA, CDR2 SQIVND (reference sequence). The CDR3 is 13 amino acids. The whole variable domain, remainder taken from reference TRBV19 and TRBJ1-2, is DGGITQSPKYLFRKEGQNVTLSCEQNLNHDAMYWYRQDPGQGLRLIYYSQIVNDFQKGDIAEGYSVSREKKESFPLTVTSAQKNPTAFYLCASSLTSLDGYTFGSGTRLTVV.

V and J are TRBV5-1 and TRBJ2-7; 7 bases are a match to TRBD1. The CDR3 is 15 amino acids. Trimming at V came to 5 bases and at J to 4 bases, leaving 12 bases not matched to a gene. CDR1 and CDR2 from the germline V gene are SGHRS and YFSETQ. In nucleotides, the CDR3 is TGCGCCAGCAGTCCGGTGGCGGACAGGAGATACGAGCAGTACTTC. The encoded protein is CASSPVADRRYEQYF.

This CDR3 is CASSTPPRVRSNQPQHF. DNA of the CDR3: TGTGCCAGCAGTACCCCGCCGAGGGTTCGTAGCAATCAGCCCCAGCATTTT. The chain links TRBV28 to TRBJ1-5; no reliable D call. Trimming stripped 5 bases from V and 0 bases from J, with 17 bases between. Germline values: CDR1 MDHEN, CDR2 SYDVKM. The CDR3 runs 17 residues.

The CDR3 DNA reads as TGTGCCAGCCGTAATCCCTACAATGAGCAGTTCTTC. Its protein is CASRNPYNEQFF. The J gene is TRBJ2-1, the V gene TRBV7-9; the D is unclear. The CDR3 consists of 12 residues. V was cut by 8 bases and J by 2 bases, with 7 bases left in between. Germline V CDR1 and CDR2: SEHNR, FQNEAQ (reference sequence).

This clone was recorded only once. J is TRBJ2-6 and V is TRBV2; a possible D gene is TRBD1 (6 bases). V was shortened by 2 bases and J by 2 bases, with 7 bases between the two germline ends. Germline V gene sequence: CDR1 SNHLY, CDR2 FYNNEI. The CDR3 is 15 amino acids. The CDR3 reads CASSESGAGANVLTF. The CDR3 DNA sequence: TGTGCCAGCAGTGAATCAGGGGCTGGGGCCAACGTCCTGACTTTC.

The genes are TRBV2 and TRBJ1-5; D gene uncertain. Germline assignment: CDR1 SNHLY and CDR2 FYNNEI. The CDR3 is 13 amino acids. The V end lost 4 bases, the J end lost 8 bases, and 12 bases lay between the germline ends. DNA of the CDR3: TGTGCCAGCAGTGCCGGCTGGGCTGAGCCCCAGCATTTT. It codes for CASSAGWAEPQHF. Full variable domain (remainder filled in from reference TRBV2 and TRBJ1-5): EPEVTQTPSHQVTQMGQEVILRCVPISNHLYFYWYRQILGQKVEFLVSFYNNEISEKSEIFDDQFSVERPDGSNFTLKIRSTKLEDSAMYFCASSAGWAEPQHFGDGTRLSIL.

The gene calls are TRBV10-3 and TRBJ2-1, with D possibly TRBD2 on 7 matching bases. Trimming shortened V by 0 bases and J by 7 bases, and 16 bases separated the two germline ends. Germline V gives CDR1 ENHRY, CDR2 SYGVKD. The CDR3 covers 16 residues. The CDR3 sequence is CAISESMGGGGNEQFF. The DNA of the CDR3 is TGTGCCATCAGTGAGTCGATGGGAGGGGGAGGTAATGAGCAGTTCTTC.

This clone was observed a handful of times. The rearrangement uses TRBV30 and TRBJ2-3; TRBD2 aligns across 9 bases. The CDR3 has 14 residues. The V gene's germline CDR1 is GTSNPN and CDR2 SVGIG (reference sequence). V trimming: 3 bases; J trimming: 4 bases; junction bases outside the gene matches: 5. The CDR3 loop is CAWRFSGSADTQYF. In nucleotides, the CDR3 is TGTGCCTGGAGATTTAGCGGGAGCGCAGATACGCAGTATTTT.

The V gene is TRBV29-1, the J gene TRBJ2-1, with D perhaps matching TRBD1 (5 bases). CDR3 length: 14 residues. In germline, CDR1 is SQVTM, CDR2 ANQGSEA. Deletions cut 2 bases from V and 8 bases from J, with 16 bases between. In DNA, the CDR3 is TGCAGCGTTGAAAGCCAGGGCGCGCTCGATGAGCAGTTCTTC. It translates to CSVESQGALDEQFF.

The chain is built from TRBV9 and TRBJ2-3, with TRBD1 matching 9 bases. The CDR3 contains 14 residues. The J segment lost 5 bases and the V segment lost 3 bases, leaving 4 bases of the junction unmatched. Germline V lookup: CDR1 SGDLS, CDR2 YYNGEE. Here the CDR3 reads CASSGRQGVDTQYF. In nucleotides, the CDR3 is TGTGCCAGCAGCGGACGACAGGGGGTAGATACGCAGTATTTT.

DNA of the CDR3: TGTGCCAGCAGCGCTCTAGCGGGAGGGCCGAATAGAGAGACCCAGTACTTC. Protein: CASSALAGGPNRETQYF. The rearrangement uses TRBV9 and TRBJ2-5; 12 bases map to TRBD2. After removal of 3 bases from V and 4 bases from J, the junction contained 10 bases not matched to a gene. This CDR3 has 17 residues. Germline values: CDR1 SGDLS, CDR2 YYNGEE.

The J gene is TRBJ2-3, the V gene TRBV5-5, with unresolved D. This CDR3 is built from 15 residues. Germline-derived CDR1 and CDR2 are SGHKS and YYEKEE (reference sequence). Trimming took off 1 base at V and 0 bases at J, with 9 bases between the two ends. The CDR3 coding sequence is TGTGCCAGCAGCTTGTCCGGTGCTAGCACAGATACGCAGTATTTT. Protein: CASSLSGASTDTQYF.

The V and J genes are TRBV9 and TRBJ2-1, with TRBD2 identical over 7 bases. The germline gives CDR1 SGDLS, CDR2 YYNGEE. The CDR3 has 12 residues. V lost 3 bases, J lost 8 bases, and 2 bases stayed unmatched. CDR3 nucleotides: TGTGCCAGCAGCGCCGCGGGAGATGAGCAGTTCTTC. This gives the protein CASSAAGDEQFF. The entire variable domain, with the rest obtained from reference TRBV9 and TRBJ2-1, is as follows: DSGVTQTPKHLITATGQRVTLRCSPRSGDLSVYWYQQSLDQGLQFLIQYYNGEERAKGNILERFSAQQFPDLHSELNLSSLELGDSALYFCASSAAGDEQFFGPGTRLTVL.